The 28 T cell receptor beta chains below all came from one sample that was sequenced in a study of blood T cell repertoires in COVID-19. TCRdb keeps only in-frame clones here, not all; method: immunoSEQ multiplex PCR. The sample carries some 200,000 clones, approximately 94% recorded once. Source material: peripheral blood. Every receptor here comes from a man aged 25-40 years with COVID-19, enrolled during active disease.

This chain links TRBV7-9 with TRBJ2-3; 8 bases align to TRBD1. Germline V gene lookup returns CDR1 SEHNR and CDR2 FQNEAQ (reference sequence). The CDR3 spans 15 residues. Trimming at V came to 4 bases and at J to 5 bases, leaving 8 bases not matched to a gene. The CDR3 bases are TGTGCCAGCAGCTATGCCAGGGGGCGGATAGATACGCAGTATTTT. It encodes CASSYARGRIDTQYF.

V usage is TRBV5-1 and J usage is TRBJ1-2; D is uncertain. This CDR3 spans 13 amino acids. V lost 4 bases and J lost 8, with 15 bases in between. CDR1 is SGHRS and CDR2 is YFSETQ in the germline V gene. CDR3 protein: CASSPEGQEGYTF. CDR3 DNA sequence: TGCGCCAGCAGCCCGGAGGGTCAGGAAGGCTACACCTTC.

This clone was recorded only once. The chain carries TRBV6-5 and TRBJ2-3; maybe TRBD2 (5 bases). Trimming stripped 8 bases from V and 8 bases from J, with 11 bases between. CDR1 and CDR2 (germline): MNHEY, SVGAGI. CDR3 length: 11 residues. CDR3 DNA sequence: TGTGCCAGCGAAGAGCTAGCTACGCAGTATTTT. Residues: CASEELATQYF.

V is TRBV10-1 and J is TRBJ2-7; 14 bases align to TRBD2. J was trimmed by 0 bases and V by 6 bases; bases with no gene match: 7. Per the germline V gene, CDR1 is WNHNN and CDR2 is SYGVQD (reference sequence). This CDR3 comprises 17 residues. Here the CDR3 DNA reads TGCGCCAGCAGGGAGGGGGGACTAGCGGGGGACTCCTACGAGCAGTACTTC. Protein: CASREGGLAGDSYEQYF.

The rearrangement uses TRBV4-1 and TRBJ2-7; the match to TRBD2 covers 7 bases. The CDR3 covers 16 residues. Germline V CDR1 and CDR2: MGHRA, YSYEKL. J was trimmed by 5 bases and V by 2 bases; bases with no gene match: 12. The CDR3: CASSQLPLKGRDEQYF. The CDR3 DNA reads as TGCGCCAGCAGCCAATTACCCCTCAAAGGGAGGGACGAGCAGTACTTC.

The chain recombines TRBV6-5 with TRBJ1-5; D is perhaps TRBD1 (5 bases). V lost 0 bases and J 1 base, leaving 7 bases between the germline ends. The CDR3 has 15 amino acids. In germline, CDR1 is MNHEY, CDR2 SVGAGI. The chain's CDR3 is CASSYSGESNQPQHF. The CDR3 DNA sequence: TGTGCCAGCAGTTACTCAGGGGAAAGCAATCAGCCCCAGCATTTT.

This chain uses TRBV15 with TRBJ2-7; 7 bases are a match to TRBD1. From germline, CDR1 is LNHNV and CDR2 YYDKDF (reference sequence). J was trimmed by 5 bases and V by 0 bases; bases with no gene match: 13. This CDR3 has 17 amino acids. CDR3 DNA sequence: TGTGCCACCAGCAGAGATCGCCCTGGGCAGGGGGTCAACGAGCAGTACTTC. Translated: CATSRDRPGQGVNEQYF.

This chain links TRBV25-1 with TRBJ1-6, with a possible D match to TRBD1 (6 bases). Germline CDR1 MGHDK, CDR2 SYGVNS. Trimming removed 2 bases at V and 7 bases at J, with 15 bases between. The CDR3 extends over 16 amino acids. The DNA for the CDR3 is TGTGCCAGCAGTGAAAAGGGGGATCTGGAGAATTCACCCCTCCACTTT. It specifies CASSEKGDLENSPLHF. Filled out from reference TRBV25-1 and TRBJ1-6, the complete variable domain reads EADIYQTPRYLVIGTGKKITLECSQTMGHDKMYWYQQDPGMELHLIHYSYGVNSTEKGDLSSESTVSRIRTEHFPLTLESARPSHTSQYLCASSEKGDLENSPLHFGNGTRLTVT.

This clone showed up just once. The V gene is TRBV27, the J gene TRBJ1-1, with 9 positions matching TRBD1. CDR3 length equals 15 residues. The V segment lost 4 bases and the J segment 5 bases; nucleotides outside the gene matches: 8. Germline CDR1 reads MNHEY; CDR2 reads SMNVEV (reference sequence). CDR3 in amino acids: CASSWETGGGTEAFF. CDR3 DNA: TGTGCCAGCAGTTGGGAGACAGGGGGAGGGACTGAAGCTTTCTTT.

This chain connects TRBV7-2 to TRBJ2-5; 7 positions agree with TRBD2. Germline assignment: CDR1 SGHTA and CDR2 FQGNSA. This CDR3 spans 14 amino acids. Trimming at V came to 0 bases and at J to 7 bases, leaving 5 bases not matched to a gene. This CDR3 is CASSLARGFVTQYF. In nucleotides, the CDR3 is TGTGCCAGCAGCTTAGCGCGGGGGTTTGTGACCCAGTACTTC.

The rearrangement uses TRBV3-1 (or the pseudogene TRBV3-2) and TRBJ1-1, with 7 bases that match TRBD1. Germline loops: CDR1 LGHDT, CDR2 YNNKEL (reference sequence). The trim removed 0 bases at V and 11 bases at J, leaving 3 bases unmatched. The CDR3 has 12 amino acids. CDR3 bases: TGTGCCAGCAGCCAAGAGACAGGGCGGGCTTTCTTT. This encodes CASSQETGRAFF.

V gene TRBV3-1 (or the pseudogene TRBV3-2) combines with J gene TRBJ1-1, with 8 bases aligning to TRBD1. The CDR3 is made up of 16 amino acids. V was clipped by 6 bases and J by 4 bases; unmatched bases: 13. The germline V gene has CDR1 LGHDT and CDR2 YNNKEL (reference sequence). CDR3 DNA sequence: TGTGCCAGCAGGTTCCAGGGGGCTGGTATATTCACTGAAGCTTTCTTT. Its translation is CASRFQGAGIFTEAFF.

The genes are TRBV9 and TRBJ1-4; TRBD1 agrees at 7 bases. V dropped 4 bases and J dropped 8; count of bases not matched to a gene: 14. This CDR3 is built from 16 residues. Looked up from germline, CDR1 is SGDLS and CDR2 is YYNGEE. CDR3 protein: CASSLSGDSVREKLFF. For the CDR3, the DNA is TGTGCCAGCAGCTTGTCGGGGGACAGCGTTCGGGAAAAACTGTTTTTT.

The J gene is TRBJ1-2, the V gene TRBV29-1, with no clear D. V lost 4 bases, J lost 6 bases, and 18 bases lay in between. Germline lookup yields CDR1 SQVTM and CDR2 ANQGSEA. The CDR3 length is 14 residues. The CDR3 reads CSVVGRFEGNGYTF. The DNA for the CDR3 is TGCAGCGTTGTGGGGAGGTTTGAAGGGAATGGCTACACCTTC.

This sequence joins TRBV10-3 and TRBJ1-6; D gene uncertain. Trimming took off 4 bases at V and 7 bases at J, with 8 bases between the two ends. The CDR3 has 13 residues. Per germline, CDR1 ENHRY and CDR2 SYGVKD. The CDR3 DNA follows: TGTGCCATCAGTGGGTCCCAGAATTCACCCCTCCACTTT. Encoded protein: CAISGSQNSPLHF.

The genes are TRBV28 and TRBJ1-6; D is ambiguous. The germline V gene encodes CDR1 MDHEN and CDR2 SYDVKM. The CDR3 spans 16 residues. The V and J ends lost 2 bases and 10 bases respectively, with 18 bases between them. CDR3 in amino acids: CASSLVELRTSSPLHF. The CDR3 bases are TGTGCCAGCAGTTTAGTTGAGCTACGTACTTCCTCACCCCTCCACTTT.

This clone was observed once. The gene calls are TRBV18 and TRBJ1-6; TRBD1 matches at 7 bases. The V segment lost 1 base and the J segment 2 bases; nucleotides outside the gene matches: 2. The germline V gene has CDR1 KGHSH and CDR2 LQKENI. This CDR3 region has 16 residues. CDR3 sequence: CASSPQGAAYNSPLHF. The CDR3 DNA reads TGTGCCAGCTCACCACAGGGGGCTGCCTATAATTCACCCCTCCACTTT.

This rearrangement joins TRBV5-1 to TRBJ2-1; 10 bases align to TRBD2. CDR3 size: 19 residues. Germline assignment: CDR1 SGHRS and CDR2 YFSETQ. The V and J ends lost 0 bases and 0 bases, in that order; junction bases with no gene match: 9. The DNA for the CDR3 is TGCGCCAGCAGCTTGGCCCTTAGCGGGGGGCGTAGCTCCTACAATGAGCAGTTCTTC. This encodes CASSLALSGGRSSYNEQFF. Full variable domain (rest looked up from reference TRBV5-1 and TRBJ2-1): KAGVTQTPRYLIKTRGQQVTLSCSPISGHRSVSWYQQTPGQGLQFLFEYFSETQRNKGNFPGRFSGRQFSNSRSEMNVSTLELGDSALYLCASSLALSGGRSSYNEQFFGPGTRLTVL.

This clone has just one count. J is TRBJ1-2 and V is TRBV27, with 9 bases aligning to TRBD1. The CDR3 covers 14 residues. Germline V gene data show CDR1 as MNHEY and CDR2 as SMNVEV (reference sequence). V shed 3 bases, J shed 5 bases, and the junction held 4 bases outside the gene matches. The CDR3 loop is CASSLGQGEYGYTF. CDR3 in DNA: TGTGCCAGCAGTTTGGGACAGGGAGAGTATGGCTACACCTTC.

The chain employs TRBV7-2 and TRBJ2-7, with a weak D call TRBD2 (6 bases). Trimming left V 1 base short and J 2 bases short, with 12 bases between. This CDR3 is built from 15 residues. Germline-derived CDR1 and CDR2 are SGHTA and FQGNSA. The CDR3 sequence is CASSLDFGGTYEQYF. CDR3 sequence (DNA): TGTGCCAGCAGCTTAGACTTTGGGGGGACCTACGAGCAGTACTTC.

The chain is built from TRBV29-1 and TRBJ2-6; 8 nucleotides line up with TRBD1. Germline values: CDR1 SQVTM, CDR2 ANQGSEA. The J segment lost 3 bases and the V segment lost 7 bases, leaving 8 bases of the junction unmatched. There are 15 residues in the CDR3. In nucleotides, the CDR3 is TGCAGCGCCGAGACAGGGGCTGGTGGGGCCAACGTCCTGACTTTC. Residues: CSAETGAGGANVLTF.

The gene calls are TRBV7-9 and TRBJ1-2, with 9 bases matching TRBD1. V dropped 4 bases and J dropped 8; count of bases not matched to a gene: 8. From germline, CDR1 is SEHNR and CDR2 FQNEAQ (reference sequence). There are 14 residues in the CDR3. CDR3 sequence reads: CASSSTGQGWGYTF. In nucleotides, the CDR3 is TGTGCCAGCAGCTCCACGGGACAGGGTTGGGGCTACACCTTC.

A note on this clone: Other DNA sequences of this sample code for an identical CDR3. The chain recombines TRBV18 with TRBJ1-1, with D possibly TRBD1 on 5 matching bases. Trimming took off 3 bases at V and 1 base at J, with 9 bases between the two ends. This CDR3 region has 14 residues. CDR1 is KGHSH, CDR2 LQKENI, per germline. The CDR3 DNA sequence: TGTGCCAGCTCACCGGATCAGGGGAACACTGAAGCTTTCTTT. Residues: CASSPDQGNTEAFF.

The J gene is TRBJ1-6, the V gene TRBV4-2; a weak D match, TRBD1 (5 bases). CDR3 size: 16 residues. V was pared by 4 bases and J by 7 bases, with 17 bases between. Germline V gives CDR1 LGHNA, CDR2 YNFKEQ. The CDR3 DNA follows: TGTGCCAGCAGCCTATCTCCCCAGGGCTACAATTCACCCCTCCACTTT. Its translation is CASSLSPQGYNSPLHF.

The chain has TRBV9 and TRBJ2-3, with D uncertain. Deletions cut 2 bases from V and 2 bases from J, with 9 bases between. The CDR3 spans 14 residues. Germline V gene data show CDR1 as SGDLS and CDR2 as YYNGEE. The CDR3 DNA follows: TGTGCCAGCAGCGTGAGGTCCTTCACAGATACGCAGTATTTT. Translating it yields CASSVRSFTDTQYF.

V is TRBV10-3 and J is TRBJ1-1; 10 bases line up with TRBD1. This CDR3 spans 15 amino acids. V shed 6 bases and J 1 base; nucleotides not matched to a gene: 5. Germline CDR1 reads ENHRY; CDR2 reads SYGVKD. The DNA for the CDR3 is TGTGCCATCAGCTTGGGACAGGGGACGAACACTGAAGCTTTCTTT. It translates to CAISLGQGTNTEAFF.

The CDR3 DNA reads as TGTGCCAGCAGTGACCGGGACACTAGTTCACCCCTCCACTTT. As protein: CASSDRDTSSPLHF. V and J are TRBV6-1 and TRBJ1-6, with a tentative D call TRBD1 (6 bases). CDR3 length equals 14 residues. The germline V and J ends were trimmed by 3 bases and 9 bases, with 12 bases remaining between them. Per germline, CDR1 MNHNS and CDR2 SASEGT.

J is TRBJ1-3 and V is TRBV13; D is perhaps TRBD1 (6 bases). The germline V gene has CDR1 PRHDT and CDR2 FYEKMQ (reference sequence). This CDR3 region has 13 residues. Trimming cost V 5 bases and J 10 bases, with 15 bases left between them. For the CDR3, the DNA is TGTGCCAGCAGCCTACAGGGTAAACGGACCATATATTTT. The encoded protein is CASSLQGKRTIYF.